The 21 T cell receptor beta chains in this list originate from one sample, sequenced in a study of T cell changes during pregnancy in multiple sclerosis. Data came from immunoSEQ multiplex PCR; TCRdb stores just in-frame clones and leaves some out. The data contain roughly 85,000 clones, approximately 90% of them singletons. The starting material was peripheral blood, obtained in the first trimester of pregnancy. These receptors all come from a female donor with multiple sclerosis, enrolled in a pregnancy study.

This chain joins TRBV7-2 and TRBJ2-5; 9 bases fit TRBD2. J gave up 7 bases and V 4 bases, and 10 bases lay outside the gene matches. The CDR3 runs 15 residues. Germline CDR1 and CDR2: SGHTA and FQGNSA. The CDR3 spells CASSSPLAGRGTQYF. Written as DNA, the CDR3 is TGTGCCAGCAGCTCCCCGCTAGCGGGACGGGGGACCCAGTACTTC.

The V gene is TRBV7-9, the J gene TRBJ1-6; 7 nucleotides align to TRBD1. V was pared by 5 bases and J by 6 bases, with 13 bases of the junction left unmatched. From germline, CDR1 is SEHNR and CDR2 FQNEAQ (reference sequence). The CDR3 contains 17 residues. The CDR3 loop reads CASSKMGHGQANSPLHF. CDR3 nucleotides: TGTGCCAGCAGCAAAATGGGCCATGGACAGGCTAATTCACCCCTCCACTTT.

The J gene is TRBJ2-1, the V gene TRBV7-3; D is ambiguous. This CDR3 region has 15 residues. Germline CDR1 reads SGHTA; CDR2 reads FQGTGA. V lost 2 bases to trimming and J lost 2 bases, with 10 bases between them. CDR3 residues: CASSLEAATYNEQFF. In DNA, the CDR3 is TGTGCCAGCAGCTTAGAGGCAGCAACCTACAATGAGCAGTTCTTC. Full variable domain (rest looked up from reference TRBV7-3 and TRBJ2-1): GAGVSQTPSNKVTEKGKYVELRCDPISGHTALYWYRQSLGQGPEFLIYFQGTGAADDSGLPNDRFFAVRPEGSVSTLKIQRTERGDSAVYLCASSLEAATYNEQFFGPGTRLTVL.

The CDR3 sequence: CASSSNGNTGELFF. CDR3 coding DNA: TGTGCCAGCAGTTCTAACGGGAACACCGGGGAGCTGTTTTTT. The chain carries TRBV28 and TRBJ2-2; D gene ambiguous. With 4 bases removed from V and 1 base from J, the gap between germline ends came to 7 bases. Germline CDR1 and CDR2: MDHEN and SYDVKM. This CDR3 contains 14 residues.

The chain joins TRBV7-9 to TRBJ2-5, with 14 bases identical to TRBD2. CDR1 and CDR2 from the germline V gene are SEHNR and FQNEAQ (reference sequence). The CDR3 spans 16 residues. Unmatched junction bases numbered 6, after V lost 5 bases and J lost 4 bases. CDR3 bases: TGTGCCAGCAGCCCGGGACTAGCGGGGGCGGCAGAGACCCAGTACTTC. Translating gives CASSPGLAGAAETQYF. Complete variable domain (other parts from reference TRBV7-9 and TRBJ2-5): DTGVSQNPRHKITKRGQNVTFRCDPISEHNRLYWYRQTLGQGPEFLTYFQNEAQLEKSRLLSDRFSAERPKGSFSTLEIQRTEQGDSAMYLCASSPGLAGAAETQYFGPGTRLLVL.

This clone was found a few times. The CDR3 coding sequence is TGCGCCAGCAGAGGAGGGATCGGGCCCCTCCACTTT. Its protein is CASRGGIGPLHF. This rearrangement joins TRBV5-1 to TRBJ1-6; D is ambiguous. The CDR3 sequence is 12 residues long. The V gene's germline CDR1 is SGHRS and CDR2 YFSETQ. V lost 5 bases and J lost 13, with 13 bases in between.

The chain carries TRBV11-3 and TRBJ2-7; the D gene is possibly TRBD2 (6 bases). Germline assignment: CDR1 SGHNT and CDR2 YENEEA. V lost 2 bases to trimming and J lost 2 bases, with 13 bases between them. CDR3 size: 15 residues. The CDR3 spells CASSLIGTLTYEQYF. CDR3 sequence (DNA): TGTGCCAGCAGCTTAATAGGGACTCTCACCTACGAGCAGTACTTC.

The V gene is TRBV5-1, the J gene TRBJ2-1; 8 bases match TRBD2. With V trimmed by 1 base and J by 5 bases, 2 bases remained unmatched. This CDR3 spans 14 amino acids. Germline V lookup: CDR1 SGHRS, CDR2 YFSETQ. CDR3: CASSLTGGHNEQFF. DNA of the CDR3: TGCGCCAGCAGCTTGACGGGGGGGCACAATGAGCAGTTCTTC.

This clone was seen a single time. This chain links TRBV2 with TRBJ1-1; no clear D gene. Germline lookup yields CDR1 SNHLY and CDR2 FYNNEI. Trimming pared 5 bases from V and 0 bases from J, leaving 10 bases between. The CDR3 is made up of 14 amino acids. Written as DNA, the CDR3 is TGTGCCAGCAGTCGAGAGGGCTTGAACACTGAAGCTTTCTTT. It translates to CASSREGLNTEAFF.

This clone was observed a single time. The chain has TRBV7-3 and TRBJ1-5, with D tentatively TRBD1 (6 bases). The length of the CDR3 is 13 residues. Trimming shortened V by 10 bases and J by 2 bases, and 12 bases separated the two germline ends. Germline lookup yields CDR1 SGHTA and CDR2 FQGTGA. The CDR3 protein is CATPQGGNQPQHF. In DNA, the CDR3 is TGTGCCACCCCACAGGGTGGCAATCAGCCCCAGCATTTT.

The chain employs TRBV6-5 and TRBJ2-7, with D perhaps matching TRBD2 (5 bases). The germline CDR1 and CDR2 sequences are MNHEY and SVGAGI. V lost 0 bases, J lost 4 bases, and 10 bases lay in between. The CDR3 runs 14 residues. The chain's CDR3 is CASSYSSSGYEQYF. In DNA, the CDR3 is TGTGCCAGCAGTTACTCGAGTTCGGGGTACGAGCAGTACTTC.

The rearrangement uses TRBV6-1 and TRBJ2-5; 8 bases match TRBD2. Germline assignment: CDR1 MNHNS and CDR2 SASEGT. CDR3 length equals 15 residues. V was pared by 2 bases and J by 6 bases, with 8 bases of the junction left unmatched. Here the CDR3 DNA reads TGTGCCAGCAGTGAATCCCGGGGGGGCCACAAGACCCAGTACTTC. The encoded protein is CASSESRGGHKTQYF.

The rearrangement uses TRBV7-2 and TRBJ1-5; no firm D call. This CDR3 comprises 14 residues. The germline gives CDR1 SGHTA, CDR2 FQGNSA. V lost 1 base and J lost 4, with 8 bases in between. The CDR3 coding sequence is TGTGCCAGCAGCTTAGTTGCAGGAAATCAGCCCCAGCATTTT. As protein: CASSLVAGNQPQHF.

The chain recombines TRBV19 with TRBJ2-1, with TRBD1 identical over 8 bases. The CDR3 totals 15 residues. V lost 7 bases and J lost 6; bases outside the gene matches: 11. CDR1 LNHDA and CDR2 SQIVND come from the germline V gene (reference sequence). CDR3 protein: CASTATGGSGNEQFF. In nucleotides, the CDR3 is TGTGCCAGTACCGCTACAGGGGGAAGCGGCAATGAGCAGTTCTTC. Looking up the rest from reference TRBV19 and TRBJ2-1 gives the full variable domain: DGGITQSPKYLFRKEGQNVTLSCEQNLNHDAMYWYRQDPGQGLRLIYYSQIVNDFQKGDIAEGYSVSREKKESFPLTVTSAQKNPTAFYLCASTATGGSGNEQFFGPGTRLTVL.

The CDR3 bases are TGCGCCAGCAGGATGATCGCCGGACAGGGCCTATCGGGCTATGGCTACACCTTC. It specifies CASRMIAGQGLSGYGYTF. This chain links TRBV5-1 with TRBJ1-2; 8 bases are shared with TRBD1. V was pared by 5 bases and J by 4 bases, with 19 bases of the junction left unmatched. From germline, CDR1 is SGHRS and CDR2 YFSETQ. The CDR3 runs to 18 residues.

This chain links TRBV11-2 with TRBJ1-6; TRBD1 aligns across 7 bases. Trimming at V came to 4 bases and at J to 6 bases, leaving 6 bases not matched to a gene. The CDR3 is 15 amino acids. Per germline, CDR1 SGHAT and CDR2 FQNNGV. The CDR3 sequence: CASSSPGGINSPLHF. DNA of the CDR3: TGTGCCAGCAGCTCCCCAGGGGGTATTAATTCACCCCTCCACTTT. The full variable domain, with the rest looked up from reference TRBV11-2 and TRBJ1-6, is EAGVAQSPRYKIIEKRQSVAFWCNPISGHATLYWYQQILGQGPKLLIQFQNNGVVDDSQLPKDRFSAERLKGVDSTLKIQPAKLEDSAVYLCASSSPGGINSPLHFGNGTRLTVT.

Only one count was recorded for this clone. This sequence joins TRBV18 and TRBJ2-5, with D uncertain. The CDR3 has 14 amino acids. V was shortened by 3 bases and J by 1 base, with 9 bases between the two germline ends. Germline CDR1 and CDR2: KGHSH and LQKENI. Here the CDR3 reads CASSPTPSQETQYF. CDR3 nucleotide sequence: TGTGCCAGCTCACCGACTCCTAGCCAAGAGACCCAGTACTTC.

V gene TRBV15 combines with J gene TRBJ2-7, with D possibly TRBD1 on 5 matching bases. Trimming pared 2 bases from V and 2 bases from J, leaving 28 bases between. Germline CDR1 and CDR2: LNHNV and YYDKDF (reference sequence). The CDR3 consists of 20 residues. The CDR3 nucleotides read TGTGCCACCAGCAGATCCCCAGGCCTAACAAGGGGCGGATGGCCCTACGAGCAGTACTTC. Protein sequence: CATSRSPGLTRGGWPYEQYF.

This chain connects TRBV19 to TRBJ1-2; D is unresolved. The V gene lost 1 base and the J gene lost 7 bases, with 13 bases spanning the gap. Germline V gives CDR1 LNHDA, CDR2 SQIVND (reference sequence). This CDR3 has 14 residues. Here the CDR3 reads CASSIVSDSSGYTF. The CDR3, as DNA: TGTGCCAGTAGTATAGTCTCGGACTCGTCTGGCTACACCTTC. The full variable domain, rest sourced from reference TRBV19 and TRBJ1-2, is DGGITQSPKYLFRKEGQNVTLSCEQNLNHDAMYWYRQDPGQGLRLIYYSQIVNDFQKGDIAEGYSVSREKKESFPLTVTSAQKNPTAFYLCASSIVSDSSGYTFGSGTRLTVV.

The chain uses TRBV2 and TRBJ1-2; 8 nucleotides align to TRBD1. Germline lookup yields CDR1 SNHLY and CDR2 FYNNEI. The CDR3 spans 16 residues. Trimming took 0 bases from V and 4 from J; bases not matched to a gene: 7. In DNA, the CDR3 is TGTGCCAGCAGTGAAGCGCGGGGTGGGACAGGCTATGGCTACACCTTC. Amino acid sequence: CASSEARGGTGYGYTF.

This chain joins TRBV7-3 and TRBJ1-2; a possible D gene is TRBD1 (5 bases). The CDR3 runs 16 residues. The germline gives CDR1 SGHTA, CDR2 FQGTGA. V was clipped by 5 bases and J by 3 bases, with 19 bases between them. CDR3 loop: CASSPRGGAPDYGYTF. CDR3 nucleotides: TGTGCCAGCAGCCCCCGGGGCGGGGCGCCTGACTATGGCTACACCTTC.